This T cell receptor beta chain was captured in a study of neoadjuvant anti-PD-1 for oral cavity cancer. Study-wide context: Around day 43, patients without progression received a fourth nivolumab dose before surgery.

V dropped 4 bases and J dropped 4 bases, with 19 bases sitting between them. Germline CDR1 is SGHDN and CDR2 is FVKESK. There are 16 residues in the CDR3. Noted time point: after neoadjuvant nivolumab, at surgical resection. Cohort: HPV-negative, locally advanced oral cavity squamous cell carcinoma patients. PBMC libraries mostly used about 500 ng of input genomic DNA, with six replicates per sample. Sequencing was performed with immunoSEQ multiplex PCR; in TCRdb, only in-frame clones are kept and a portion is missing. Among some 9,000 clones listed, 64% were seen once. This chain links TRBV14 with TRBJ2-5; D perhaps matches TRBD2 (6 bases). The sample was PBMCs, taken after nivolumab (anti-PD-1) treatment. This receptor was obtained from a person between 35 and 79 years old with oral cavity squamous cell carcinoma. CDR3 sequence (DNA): TGTGCCAGCAGCCCCCAACGCGGGATTGAGGGAGAGACCCAGTACTTC. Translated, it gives CASSPQRGIEGETQYF. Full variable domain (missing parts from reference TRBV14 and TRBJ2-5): EAGVTQFPSHSVIEKGQTVTLRCDPISGHDNLYWYRRVMGKEIKFLLHFVKESKQDESGMPNNRFLAERTGGTYSTLKVQPAELEDSGVYFCASSPQRGIEGETQYFGPGTRLLVL.